This entry describes one T cell receptor beta chain. What it recognizes is unknown. TCRdb reprocessed the 5' RACE reads with MiXCR, giving one entry per CDR3 protein. The data hold fewer than 650,000 distinct CDR3 sequences, with 7.1% observed a single time. The data originate from a study of identical twins. Germline-derived CDR1 and CDR2 are DFQATT and SNEGSKA (reference sequence). The CDR3 totals 13 residues. Losses at the gene ends were 5 bases for V and 5 bases for J; bases not matched to a gene: 5. Findings and caveats of the study: Without tracking the same donors, conclusions rested on cross-sectional statistical analysis. Models predicted too little out-of-frame TCR alpha sharing in monozygotic twins.

In addition, the sample was reused for a study of yellow fever vaccine responses in identical twins.

The chain carries TRBV20-1 and TRBJ2-2; TRBD1 matches 7 bases. This receptor was obtained from a woman aged 18 to 35 in good health. Sequencing was performed on PBMCs. CDR3 amino acids: CSAFDRATGELFF. The CDR3 nucleotides read TGCAGTGCTTTCGACAGGGCGACCGGGGAGCTGTTTTTT.